This TCR beta chain was profiled in a study of identical twins. TCRdb processed the 5' RACE reads anew with MiXCR; each CDR3 protein has one entry. The table records roughly 570,000 distinct CDR3 sequences, more than 9% of them present only once. The study, taken as a whole, reports: In zero-insertion analyses, partial confounding could arise from invariant MAIT and iNKT cells.

Unmatched junction bases numbered 12, after V lost 5 bases and J lost 5 bases. This CDR3 contains 17 residues. Regarding this clonotype: Its antigen remains unknown.

This same sample was also taken into another study, of yellow fever vaccine responses in identical twins.

The V and J genes are TRBV12-3 or TRBV12-4 and TRBJ2-5, with 12 nucleotides matching TRBD1. The sample consisted of PBMCs. The source is a woman under 30 in good health. CDR3 loop: CASSVKSGTGGRETQYF. The CDR3 DNA reads as TGTGCCAGCAGTGTAAAATCCGGGACAGGGGGCCGGGAGACCCAGTACTTC.